These 32 T cell receptor beta chains originate from one sample sequenced in a study of shared clonotypes between healthy human individuals. Assay used: immunoSEQ multiplex PCR; TCRdb lists only in-frame clones, some missing. The sample includes around 1.4 million clones, 98% seen only once; the top ten take under 0.45%. The sample taken for sequencing was naive CD4+ T cells sorted from blood. As to subset: CD45RA+ positively selected. The receptors here all came from a man under 40 in good health.

The chain uses TRBV4-3 and TRBJ2-1; 9 nucleotides line up with TRBD2. CDR3 size: 17 residues. The V gene's germline CDR1 is LGHNA and CDR2 YSLEER. Trimming cost V 4 bases and J 2 bases; bases outside gene matches: 9. This CDR3 reads CASSPQALAGTYNEQFF. The DNA of the CDR3 is TGCGCCAGCAGCCCCCAGGCGCTAGCGGGAACCTACAATGAGCAGTTCTTC.

The chain's CDR3 is CASSVGRGGVYEQYF. CDR3 nucleotides: TGTGCCAGCAGCGTAGGACGCGGAGGGGTCTACGAGCAGTACTTC. The genes are TRBV9 and TRBJ2-7; possible D gene TRBD2, 6 bases. Germline V CDR1 and CDR2: SGDLS, YYNGEE. Trimming took 0 bases from V and 3 from J, leaving 13 bases between them. The CDR3 is made up of 15 amino acids.

The V gene is TRBV6-6, the J gene TRBJ2-5, with D perhaps matching TRBD1 or TRBD2 (6 bases each). The V and J ends lost 2 bases and 2 bases respectively, with 12 bases between them. The CDR3 is 15 amino acids. Germline V lookup: CDR1 MNHNY, CDR2 SVGAGI (reference sequence). The CDR3 region is CASSYGGLIQETQYF. The CDR3 DNA is TGTGCCAGCAGTTACGGGGGGCTAATTCAAGAGACCCAGTACTTC.

The chain carries TRBV5-4 and TRBJ2-1, with D unclear. Germline CDR1 SGHNT, CDR2 YYREEE (reference sequence). V was clipped by 2 bases and J by 8 bases, with 17 bases between them. The CDR3 contains 15 residues. CDR3 in amino acids: CASSFVGNRVHEQFF. CDR3 in DNA: TGTGCCAGCAGCTTCGTGGGAAATAGAGTCCATGAGCAGTTCTTC.

This clone showed up just once. The rearrangement links TRBV10-3 to TRBJ2-7, with D perhaps TRBD1 (5 bases). Germline assignment: CDR1 ENHRY and CDR2 SYGVKD. This CDR3 has 13 residues. Trimming shortened V by 4 bases and J by 3 bases, and 10 bases separated the two germline ends. The CDR3 nucleotides read TGTGCCATCAGTGTCGGACACCGCTACGAGCAGTACTTC. This sequence encodes CAISVGHRYEQYF.

CDR3 loop: CASSGLRGSDYGYTF. In nucleotides, the CDR3 is TGTGCCAGCTCAGGTCTAAGGGGGTCCGACTATGGCTACACCTTC. The V call is TRBV18, the J call TRBJ1-2; tentatively, D is TRBD1 (6 bases). Germline V gives CDR1 KGHSH, CDR2 LQKENI. Deletions cut 5 bases from V and 3 bases from J, with 16 bases between. This CDR3 is built from 15 residues.

The chain joins TRBV5-8 to TRBJ2-7, with 8 nucleotides matching TRBD1. With V trimmed by 5 bases and J by 0 bases, 7 bases remained unmatched. Per the germline V gene, CDR1 is SGHTS and CDR2 is YDEGEE. This CDR3 spans 15 amino acids. CDR3 residues: CASSPGTGFSYEQYF. CDR3 coding DNA: TGTGCCAGCAGTCCCGGGACAGGCTTCTCCTACGAGCAGTACTTC.

J is TRBJ2-2 and V is TRBV9, with 7 bases fitting TRBD1. The CDR3 consists of 17 residues. V lost 4 bases to trimming and J lost 8 bases; unmatched junction nucleotides: 17. Germline assignment: CDR1 SGDLS and CDR2 YYNGEE. CDR3 nucleotide sequence: TGTGCCAGCAGCTTATCCCGGTGGGACAGTTCGGCTGGGGAGCTGTTTTTT. It yields the protein CASSLSRWDSSAGELFF.

The chain recombines TRBV5-5 with TRBJ1-4; weak D call: TRBD1 (5 bases). The CDR3 has 15 residues. With 4 bases removed from V and 3 bases from J, the gap between germline ends came to 13 bases. CDR1 and CDR2 from the germline V gene are SGHKS and YYEKEE (reference sequence). In DNA, the CDR3 is TGTGCCAGCAGCGACCGGGACGTGGCTAATGAAAAACTGTTTTTT. It translates to CASSDRDVANEKLFF.

Comment on this clone: Other DNA sequences in this specimen translate into the identical CDR3. This chain connects TRBV6-5 to TRBJ1-2, with 7 bases aligning to TRBD1. This CDR3 region has 14 residues. Unmatched junction bases numbered 2, after V lost 3 bases and J lost 1 base. Germline V gene data show CDR1 as MNHEY and CDR2 as SVGAGI. Here the CDR3 DNA reads TGTGCCAGCAGTTATTCAGGGGGTAACTATGGCTACACCTTC. Residues: CASSYSGGNYGYTF.

This chain joins TRBV6-6 and TRBJ2-7; 10 bases align to TRBD2. Germline assignment: CDR1 MNHNY and CDR2 SVGAGI (reference sequence). The CDR3 contains 15 residues. V lost 4 bases to trimming and J lost 4 bases; unmatched junction nucleotides: 7. CDR3 region: CASSSTGTSAYEQYF. CDR3 DNA sequence: TGTGCCAGCAGTTCAACCGGGACTAGCGCATACGAGCAGTACTTC.

The V gene is TRBV30, the J gene TRBJ2-4, with 7 bases that match TRBD1. Trimming at V came to 2 bases and at J to 9 bases, leaving 7 bases not matched to a gene. The CDR3 sequence is 13 residues long. Germline V gives CDR1 GTSNPN, CDR2 SVGIG (reference sequence). CDR3 sequence: CAWSFGQDSIQYF. The CDR3 region has the DNA TGTGCCTGGAGTTTTGGACAGGACAGCATTCAGTACTTC.

The chain links TRBV5-1 to TRBJ1-1; 8 nucleotides align to TRBD1. Trimming at V came to 4 bases and at J to 1 base, leaving 6 bases not matched to a gene. Germline lookup yields CDR1 SGHRS and CDR2 YFSETQ. The CDR3 covers 15 residues. The CDR3 sequence: CASSRFGTGNTEAFF. DNA of the CDR3: TGCGCCAGCAGCCGATTTGGGACAGGGAACACTGAAGCTTTCTTT.

Of note for this clone: This same CDR3 is encoded by further DNA sequences in the sample. The chain combines TRBV18 with TRBJ2-7; D remains unclear. CDR1 KGHSH and CDR2 LQKENI come from the germline V gene. With 1 base removed from V and 6 bases from J, the gap between germline ends came to 7 bases. This CDR3 is built from 12 residues. The CDR3 coding sequence is TGTGCCAGCTCACCACGATTATCCGAGCAGTACTTC. Translated, it gives CASSPRLSEQYF.

V usage is TRBV19 and J usage is TRBJ1-5, with 8 bases lining up with TRBD1. The CDR3 runs 15 residues. Germline CDR1 LNHDA, CDR2 SQIVND (reference sequence). J was trimmed by 5 bases and V by 6 bases; bases with no gene match: 9. The CDR3 DNA reads TGTGCCAGTAGACGGACAGGGTTAAGTTATCAGCCCCAGCATTTT. It is translated as CASRRTGLSYQPQHF.

This chain joins TRBV5-6 and TRBJ2-3; TRBD2 agrees at 10 bases. The J segment lost 5 bases and the V segment lost 4 bases, leaving 7 bases of the junction unmatched. Per the germline V gene, CDR1 is SGHDT and CDR2 is YYEEEE. The CDR3 contains 15 residues. CDR3 bases: TGTGCCAGCAGCCGAGCGGGAGGGGGCCAAGATACGCAGTATTTT. Translated, it gives CASSRAGGGQDTQYF. The full variable domain, completed using reference TRBV5-6 and TRBJ2-3, is DAGVTQSPTHLIKTRGQQVTLRCSPKSGHDTVSWYQQALGQGPQFIFQYYEEEERQRGNFPDRFSGHQFPNYSSELNVNALLLGDSALYLCASSRAGGGQDTQYFGPGTRLTVL.

V gene TRBV7-2 combines with J gene TRBJ2-3; 7 nucleotides agree with TRBD2. This CDR3 has 17 amino acids. After removal of 4 bases from V and 4 bases from J, the junction contained 14 bases not matched to a gene. Germline V CDR1 and CDR2: SGHTA, FQGNSA. In DNA form, the CDR3 reads TGTGCCAGCAGCTCCCTGGGACGCGGGAGTTGGGCAGATACGCAGTATTTT. This encodes CASSSLGRGSWADTQYF.

This clone was counted once. The J gene is TRBJ2-1, the V gene TRBV6-5, with D perhaps matching TRBD1 or TRBD2 (5 bases each). The germline V gene encodes CDR1 MNHEY and CDR2 SVGAGI. This CDR3 has 14 amino acids. V lost 9 bases to trimming and J lost 3 bases, with 15 bases between them. The CDR3 region is CASGVGAVYNEQFF. Here the CDR3 DNA reads TGTGCCAGTGGCGTCGGGGCAGTCTACAATGAGCAGTTCTTC.

V and J are TRBV9 and TRBJ2-1; D not certain. V lost 0 bases and J 0 bases, leaving 10 bases between the germline ends. The CDR3 is 16 residues long. Per germline, CDR1 SGDLS and CDR2 YYNGEE. The CDR3 bases are TGTGCCAGCAGCGTAGGTTACAGAAGCTCCTACAATGAGCAGTTCTTC. Its protein is CASSVGYRSSYNEQFF.

The chain combines TRBV7-9 with TRBJ2-7; D not certain. The CDR3 contains 13 residues. Germline assignment: CDR1 SEHNR and CDR2 FQNEAQ (reference sequence). The V and J ends lost 2 bases and 5 bases respectively, with 10 bases between them. The CDR3 is CASSLIQKDEQYF. The CDR3, as DNA: TGTGCCAGCAGCTTAATCCAGAAGGACGAGCAGTACTTC.

V usage is TRBV28 and J usage is TRBJ1-5; D ambiguous. Germline CDR1 and CDR2: MDHEN and SYDVKM. The CDR3 runs 14 residues. V gave up 3 bases and J gave up 3 bases, with 9 bases separating them. CDR3 coding DNA: TGTGCCAGCAGTTTGGGATCCTTCAATCAGCCCCAGCATTTT. Translating it yields CASSLGSFNQPQHF.

The chain couples TRBV28 to TRBJ1-2; unclear D gene. This CDR3 comprises 12 residues. V lost 1 base, J lost 3 bases, and 3 bases lay in between. Per the germline V gene, CDR1 is MDHEN and CDR2 is SYDVKM. The CDR3 spells CASSLFDYGYTF. The DNA of the CDR3 is TGTGCCAGCAGTTTATTCGACTATGGCTACACCTTC.

The chain joins TRBV28 to TRBJ2-1; 11 bases are a match to TRBD2. Germline lookup yields CDR1 MDHEN and CDR2 SYDVKM. This CDR3 has 15 residues. Trimming at V came to 6 bases and at J to 10 bases, leaving 11 bases not matched to a gene. In DNA form, the CDR3 reads TGTGCCAGCAGCCCGCCGGGACTAGCGGCCCTCGAGCAGTTCTTC. It encodes CASSPPGLAALEQFF.

About this clone itself: The sample has other DNA sequences that encode this CDR3 too. CDR3 bases: TGTGCCAGCAGGGGAGGCACAGATACGCAGTATTTT. Residues: CASRGGTDTQYF. This chain joins TRBV6-5 and TRBJ2-3; D may be TRBD2 (5 bases). The germline CDR1 and CDR2 sequences are MNHEY and SVGAGI. Trimming removed 6 bases at V and 1 base at J, with 5 bases between. This CDR3 is 12 amino acids long.

The V and J genes are TRBV6-5 and TRBJ2-3, with D possibly matching TRBD2 (6 bases). The V end lost 10 bases, the J end lost 0 bases, and 11 bases lay between the germline ends. The CDR3 has 13 amino acids. CDR1 is MNHEY and CDR2 is SVGAGI in the germline V gene. Written as DNA, the CDR3 is TGTGCCACTACGGGACTCAGCACAGATACGCAGTATTTT. Translating it yields CATTGLSTDTQYF.

The chain recombines TRBV5-1 with TRBJ2-7, with D hard to call. The germline V gene has CDR1 SGHRS and CDR2 YFSETQ. The CDR3 contains 10 residues. Trimming pared 4 bases from V and 3 bases from J, leaving 2 bases between. Written as DNA, the CDR3 is TGCGCCAGCAGCATCTACGAGCAGTACTTC. Translated: CASSIYEQYF.

The V gene is TRBV7-2, the J gene TRBJ2-1; possible D gene TRBD2, 5 bases. The CDR3 length is 13 residues. Trimming took 1 base from V and 9 from J, leaving 10 bases between them. The germline CDR1 and CDR2 sequences are SGHTA and FQGNSA. This CDR3 reads CASSLERGLEQFF. CDR3 sequence (DNA): TGTGCCAGCAGCTTAGAGCGCGGACTTGAGCAGTTCTTC.

J is TRBJ2-6 and V is TRBV28; D is possibly TRBD2 (7 bases). Germline V gene sequence: CDR1 MDHEN, CDR2 SYDVKM. This CDR3 is 17 amino acids long. V was clipped by 3 bases and J by 2 bases, with 14 bases between them. CDR3 residues: CASSFQRGGAGANVLTF. CDR3 coding DNA: TGTGCCAGCAGTTTTCAAAGGGGGGGCGCTGGGGCCAACGTCCTGACTTTC.

The chain joins TRBV12-5 to TRBJ1-1; TRBD1 aligns across 8 bases. The CDR3 contains 16 residues. Germline V gene lookup returns CDR1 LGHNT and CDR2 FRNRAP. The V segment lost 4 bases and the J segment 0 bases; nucleotides outside the gene matches: 7. CDR3 bases: TGTGCTAGTGGTTCCCACACAGGGGGGATGAACACTGAAGCTTTCTTT. Amino acid sequence: CASGSHTGGMNTEAFF. Full variable domain (remainder filled in from reference TRBV12-5 and TRBJ1-1): DARVTQTPRHKVTEMGQEVTMRCQPILGHNTVFWYRQTMMQGLELLAYFRNRAPLDDSGMPKDRFSAEMPDATLATLKIQPSEPRDSAVYFCASGSHTGGMNTEAFFGQGTRLTVV.

This clone appeared a single time. The chain recombines TRBV6-1 with TRBJ2-3; D perhaps matches TRBD1 (6 bases). Germline CDR1 reads MNHNS; CDR2 reads SASEGT. V shed 8 bases and J shed 2 bases, with 11 bases lying between them. The CDR3 has 13 amino acids. The DNA of the CDR3 is TGTGCCAGCGCAGGGGTGGTCACAGATACGCAGTATTTT. It specifies CASAGVVTDTQYF.

This clone showed up just once. The chain joins TRBV5-4 to TRBJ1-2; D is ambiguous. Trimming pared 2 bases from V and 0 bases from J, leaving 11 bases between. Germline CDR1 reads SGHNT; CDR2 reads YYREEE (reference sequence). The CDR3 extends over 15 amino acids. This chain's CDR3 is CASSFELASNYGYTF. CDR3 sequence (DNA): TGTGCCAGCAGCTTTGAGTTGGCCTCTAACTATGGCTACACCTTC.

The rearrangement uses TRBV15 and TRBJ1-5; D is possibly TRBD1 (5 bases). Germline CDR1 is LNHNV and CDR2 is YYDKDF (reference sequence). Trimming took off 0 bases at V and 2 bases at J, with 14 bases between the two ends. The CDR3 has 17 residues. The CDR3 nucleotides read TGTGCCACCAGCAGAGACCCCCCTAGCAGGGGCAATCAGCCCCAGCATTTT. Translating it yields CATSRDPPSRGNQPQHF.